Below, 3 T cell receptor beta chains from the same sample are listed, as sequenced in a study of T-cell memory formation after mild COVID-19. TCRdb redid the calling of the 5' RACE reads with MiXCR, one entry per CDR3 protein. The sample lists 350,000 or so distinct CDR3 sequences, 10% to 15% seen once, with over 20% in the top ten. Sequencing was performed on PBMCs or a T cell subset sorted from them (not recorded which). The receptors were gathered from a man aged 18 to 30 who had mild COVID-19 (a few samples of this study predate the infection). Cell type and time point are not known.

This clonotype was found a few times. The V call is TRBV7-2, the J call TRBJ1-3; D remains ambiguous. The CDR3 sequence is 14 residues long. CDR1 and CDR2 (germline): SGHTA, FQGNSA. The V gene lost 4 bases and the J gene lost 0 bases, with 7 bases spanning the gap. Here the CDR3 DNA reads TGTGCCAGCAGCTCCCTAGGCTCTGGAAACACCATATATTTT. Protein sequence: CASSSLGSGNTIYF.

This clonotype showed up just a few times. The DNA of the CDR3 is TGTGCCAGCAGCTTAACGCAGGGGAAAACGAACACCGGGGAGCTGTTTTTT. Protein sequence: CASSLTQGKTNTGELFF. The genes are TRBV7-3 and TRBJ2-2; D is possibly TRBD1 (6 bases). V lost 0 bases and J 0 bases, leaving 11 bases between the germline ends. Germline V CDR1 and CDR2: SGHTA, FQGTGA. There are 17 residues in the CDR3.

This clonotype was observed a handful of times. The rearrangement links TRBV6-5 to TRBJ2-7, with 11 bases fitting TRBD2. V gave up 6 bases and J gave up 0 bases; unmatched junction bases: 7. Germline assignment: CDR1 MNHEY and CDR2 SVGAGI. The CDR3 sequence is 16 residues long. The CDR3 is CASRNSGTSGSYEQYF. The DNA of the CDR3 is TGTGCCAGCAGGAACTCCGGGACTAGCGGCTCCTACGAGCAGTACTTC.